Listed below are T cell receptor beta chains from one sample, sequenced in a study of blood T cell repertoires in COVID-19. Clones were sequenced by immunoSEQ multiplex PCR, and TCRdb holds only the in-frame ones, with some missing. The sample shows more than 200,000 clones, roughly four fifths of them seen only once. The sequenced sample consisted of peripheral blood. These receptors came from a man aged 45-65 years with active or convalescent COVID-19. CDR3s include the opening cysteine and the closing phenylalanine or tryptophan. D genes are given only for firm matches. Expanded clones are given a class, and other clones once, few, many or no size at all.

>TRBV11-2|-|-|TRBJ2-5
TGTGCCAGCAGCTTGCGGGAGACCCAGTACTTC
CASSLRETQYF
>TRBV2|-|-|TRBJ2-7
TGTGCCAGCAGTGAAGCCATAGGGGGCGAGCAGTACTTC
CASSEAIGGEQYF
>TRBV21-1|-|-|TRBJ2-7
TGTGCCAGCAGCAAACGGTGGGCTGCGCAGTACTTC
CASSKRWAAQYF
>TRBV7-3|-|-|TRBJ2-1
TGTGCCAGCAGCCCGGGACACCGAGGCTCCTACAATGAGCAGTTCTTC
CASSPGHRGSYNEQFF
>TRBV25-1|-|TRBD1|TRBJ1-3
TGTGCCAGCAGTGAATTCAGGGGGCGAAGTGGAAACACCATATATTTT
CASSEFRGRSGNTIYF
>TRBV5-6|-|-|TRBJ1-6
TGTGCCAGCAGCTTGGCTCAGGATAATTCACCCCTCCACTTT
CASSLAQDNSPLHF
>TRBV9|-|TRBD2|TRBJ2-1
TGTGCCAGCAGCGCCCCTTTCGGGAGCGGGGGAAGTGAGCAGTTCTTC
CASSAPFGSGGSEQFF
>TRBV5-1|-|-|TRBJ2-3
TGCGCCAGCAGCTTCCCAGGTTCTACAGATACGCAGTATTTT
CASSFPGSTDTQYF
>TRBV7-2|once|-|TRBJ1-4
TGTGCCAGCAGCGGCCAACCTCCTCGCATAATGAAAGAACTGTTTTTT
CASSGQPPRIMKELFF
>TRBV27|-|-|TRBJ1-1
TGTGCCAGCAGTTCCCCCGCGGGGGCGGCCCTTGGTACTGAAGCTTTCTTT
CASSSPAGAALGTEAFF
>TRBV25-1|-|-|TRBJ1-1
TGTGCCAGCAGGGGGCCGCACTTTGAAGCTTTCTTT
CASRGPHFEAFF
>TRBV7-9|-|-|TRBJ1-2
TGTGCCAGCAGCTTAATCGGGGTAGGGTATGGCTACACCTTC
CASSLIGVGYGYTF
>TRBV15|-|-|TRBJ1-2
TGTGCCACCAGCACTTCGACAGGCGGCCTCTATGGCTACACCTTC
CATSTSTGGLYGYTF
>TRBV6-2/TRBV6-3|-|TRBD1|TRBJ2-7
TGTGCCAGCAGTTACTCGGCAGGGGGCTTTGACGAGCAGTACTTC
CASSYSAGGFDEQYF
>TRBV29-1|-|TRBD2|TRBJ2-3
TGCAGCGTTGTCCCCGGGGGGGCGTCAGATACGCAGTATTTT
CSVVPGGASDTQYF
>TRBV7-9|-|-|TRBJ2-3
TGTGCCAGCAGCCCAATAGCTACAACAGATACGCAGTATTTT
CASSPIATTDTQYF
>TRBV11-2|-|-|TRBJ2-1
TGTGCCAGCAGCTTAGGCCGACCTAGCTGGAGCTCCTACAATGAGCAGTTCTTC
CASSLGRPSWSSYNEQFF
>TRBV19|-|-|TRBJ1-1
TGTGCCAGTAGTATCGGTCTCTCCGGGACTGAAGCTTTCTTT
CASSIGLSGTEAFF
>TRBV5-6|-|-|TRBJ1-1
TGTGCCAGCAGCTTGGGCGGCGAGGCTTTCTTT
CASSLGGEAFF
>TRBV5-1|-|TRBD2|TRBJ2-3
TGCGCCAGCAGCGTCCTGGCTAGCGGGGGCACAGATACGCAGTATTTT
CASSVLASGGTDTQYF
>TRBV6-2/TRBV6-3|-|TRBD1|TRBJ2-1
TGTGCCAGCAGTCCGTCCCGGGACAGGGGCGATGAGCAGTTCTTC
CASSPSRDRGDEQFF
>TRBV28|-|-|TRBJ1-2
TGTGCCAGCGAGTCAGGGGACTATGGCTACACCTTC
CASESGDYGYTF
>TRBV7-2|-|-|TRBJ2-2
TGTGCCAGCAGCACCAAACGTGGCGGGACTGCGAACACCGGGGAGCTGTTTTTT
CASSTKRGGTANTGELFF
>TRBV4-1|many|-|TRBJ1-2
TGCGCCAGCAGCCAGGCAGGAGGTGGCTACACCTTC
CASSQAGGGYTF
>TRBV12-5|-|-|TRBJ1-5
TGTGCTAGTGGCCCTTCAGGGATGAGCAATCAGCCCCAGCATTTT
CASGPSGMSNQPQHF
>TRBV7-3|-|-|TRBJ2-3
TGTGCCAGCAGCCCCCTTGGCGGGGCGAGCACAGATACGCAGTATTTT
CASSPLGGASTDTQYF
>TRBV7-2|few|-|TRBJ1-1
TGTGCCAGCAGCTTAGTCCCAGGTCAGACCACTGAAGCTTTCTTT
CASSLVPGQTTEAFF
>TRBV2|-|TRBD1|TRBJ1-4
TGTGCCAGCAGGGACAGGGGGCTGAGCACTAATGAAAAACTGTTTTTT
CASRDRGLSTNEKLFF
>TRBV19|-|TRBD2|TRBJ2-1
TGTGCCAGTAGTAGCATGACTAGCTCAGTCGATGAGCAGTTCTTC
CASSSMTSSVDEQFF
>TRBV6-5|-|TRBD1|TRBJ2-7
TGTGCCAGCAGCTTGGGGACAGGGGGCCCCTACGAGCAGTACTTC
CASSLGTGGPYEQYF
>TRBV7-2|-|TRBD2|TRBJ2-3
TGTGCCAGCAGCGGGATAGGGACTAGCGAATATAGCACAGATACGCAGTATTTT
CASSGIGTSEYSTDTQYF
>TRBV30|-|TRBD2|TRBJ2-3
TGTGCCGCGGGGAGGGGCACTAAACATACGCAGTATTTT
CAAGRGTKHTQYF
>TRBV3-1/TRBV3-2|-|-|TRBJ2-1
TGTGCCAGCAGCGGGAGGGGGAGCTCCTACAATGAGCAGTTCTTC
CASSGRGSSYNEQFF
>TRBV6-1|-|-|TRBJ1-2
TGTGCCAGCAGTGAACAAAACACACACGCCTATGGCTACACCTTC
CASSEQNTHAYGYTF
>TRBV6-5|-|-|TRBJ2-1
TGTGCCAGCATATTTGGGGGCCCGTACAATGAGCAGTTCTTC
CASIFGGPYNEQFF
>TRBV11-2|once|-|TRBJ1-1
TGTGCCAGCAGCTGGACTCTGAGGATCACTGAAGCTTTCTTT
CASSWTLRITEAFF